This is a list of T cell receptor beta chains from one sample in a study of Ad26.COV2.S vaccination and SARS-CoV-2 variants. Produced via immunoSEQ multiplex PCR; TCRdb's table is partial and in-frame only. The table shows almost 400,000 clones, with approximately 89% occurring only once. The material was peripheral blood, obtained in a trial of Ad26.COV2.S vaccine versus placebo. These TCRs come from a person aged 18-60 years who received the Ad26.COV2.S COVID-19 vaccine or a placebo. Both conserved end residues are part of each CDR3. D genes are given only for firm matches. Some rows mark clone size as missing; the rest say once, few, many or name a class of expanded clone.

TRBJ2-3 - - TRBV12-5 CASGRGGTDTQYF TGTGCTAGTGGTAGAGGGGGAACAGATACGCAGTATTTT
TRBJ2-2 - - TRBV10-3 CAISDRVAWGTGELFF TGTGCCATCAGTGATAGGGTAGCATGGGGGACCGGGGAGCTGTTTTTT
TRBJ2-7 - TRBD2 TRBV29-1 CSAQTSAYEQYF TGCAGCGCGCAGACTAGCGCCTACGAGCAGTACTTC
TRBJ2-1 - TRBD2 TRBV7-9 CASSPRGLAGVNEQFF TGTGCCAGCAGCCCTAGGGGACTAGCGGGAGTTAATGAGCAGTTCTTC
TRBJ2-1 - - TRBV11-2 CASSLGGRSFYNEQFF TGTGCCAGCAGCTTAGGGGGGCGGTCCTTCTACAATGAGCAGTTCTTC
TRBJ1-3 many - TRBV5-6 CASSPLRPSSGNTIYF TGTGCCAGCAGCCCCCTCCGGCCCTCCTCTGGAAACACCATATATTTT
TRBJ1-3 - - TRBV13 CASSRVPFADSGNTIYF TGTGCCAGCAGCCGCGTCCCCTTTGCCGACTCTGGAAACACCATATATTTT
TRBJ2-3 - TRBD2 TRBV7-2 CASSPAGTSGTDTQYF TGTGCCAGCAGCCCGGCCGGGACTAGCGGCACAGATACGCAGTATTTT
TRBJ2-7 - TRBD1 TRBV6-5 CASTQGTGGDEQYF TGTGCCAGCACCCAAGGGACAGGGGGCGACGAGCAGTACTTC
TRBJ2-3 - - TRBV2 CAILVSGSTDTQYF TGTGCCATTTTGGTCAGCGGAAGCACAGATACGCAGTATTTT
TRBJ1-5 - - TRBV4-3 CASSQEVSGSGMTQHF TGCGCCAGCAGCCAAGAAGTCTCGGGGTCAGGAATGACCCAGCATTTT
TRBJ2-1 - - TRBV12-3/TRBV12-4 CASSNDLNEQFF TGTGCCAGCAGCAACGATCTGAATGAGCAGTTCTTC
TRBJ2-1 - TRBD2 TRBV5-6 CASSFRSGYNEQFF TGTGCCAGCAGCTTTCGTAGCGGGTACAATGAGCAGTTCTTC
TRBJ2-1 - TRBD1 TRBV28 CASSLPGQGSYNEQFF TGTGCCAGCAGTTTACCCGGACAGGGTTCCTACAATGAGCAGTTCTTC
TRBJ1-2 once - TRBV28 CASSFGIRVGGYTF TGTGCCAGCAGTTTTGGTATTCGGGTGGGTGGCTACACCTTC
TRBJ1-1 - TRBD1 TRBV2 CASKGQGRYTEAFF TGTGCCAGCAAGGGACAGGGGCGTTACACTGAAGCTTTCTTT
TRBJ2-5 - - TRBV29-1 CSVDRGYETQYF TGCAGCGTTGATAGGGGGTATGAGACCCAGTACTTC
TRBJ2-3 - - TRBV29-1 CSVEDPSSADTQYF TGCAGCGTTGAAGATCCCTCCAGCGCAGATACGCAGTATTTT
TRBJ2-6 - - TRBV3-1/TRBV3-2 CASSPGEVSGANVLTF TGTGCCAGCAGCCCCGGTGAGGTCTCTGGGGCCAACGTCCTGACTTTC
TRBJ2-6 - - TRBV15 CATSPSINSGANVLTF TGTGCCACCAGCCCTTCGATTAACTCTGGGGCCAACGTCCTGACTTTC
TRBJ2-7 - TRBD2 TRBV10-3 CAISETSGNRYEQYF TGTGCCATCAGTGAAACTAGCGGGAACCGCTACGAGCAGTACTTC
TRBJ2-2 - - TRBV6-5 CASSFEGYTGELFF TGTGCCAGCAGTTTTGAGGGGTACACCGGGGAGCTGTTTTTT
TRBJ2-4 - - TRBV10-1 CASSESTGSGGENIQYF TGCGCCAGCAGTGAGTCGACAGGATCCGGTGGGGAAAACATTCAGTACTTC
TRBJ2-7 - TRBD2 TRBV19 CASSMGGDSYEQYF TGTGCCAGTAGTATGGGGGGGGACTCCTACGAGCAGTACTTC
TRBJ2-1 - - TRBV12-3/TRBV12-4 CASSPDLNEQFF TGTGCCAGCAGTCCGGACCTAAATGAGCAGTTCTTC
TRBJ2-1 - - TRBV2 CASSLELEQFF TGTGCCAGCAGTTTAGAGTTGGAGCAGTTCTTC
TRBJ1-2 - - TRBV6-2/TRBV6-3 CASSNPKPYGYTF TGTGCCAGCAGTAACCCTAAGCCCTATGGCTACACCTTC
TRBJ2-1 - TRBD2 TRBV5-4 CASSSPGLADYNEQFF TGTGCCAGCAGCTCTCCGGGACTAGCGGATTACAATGAGCAGTTCTTC